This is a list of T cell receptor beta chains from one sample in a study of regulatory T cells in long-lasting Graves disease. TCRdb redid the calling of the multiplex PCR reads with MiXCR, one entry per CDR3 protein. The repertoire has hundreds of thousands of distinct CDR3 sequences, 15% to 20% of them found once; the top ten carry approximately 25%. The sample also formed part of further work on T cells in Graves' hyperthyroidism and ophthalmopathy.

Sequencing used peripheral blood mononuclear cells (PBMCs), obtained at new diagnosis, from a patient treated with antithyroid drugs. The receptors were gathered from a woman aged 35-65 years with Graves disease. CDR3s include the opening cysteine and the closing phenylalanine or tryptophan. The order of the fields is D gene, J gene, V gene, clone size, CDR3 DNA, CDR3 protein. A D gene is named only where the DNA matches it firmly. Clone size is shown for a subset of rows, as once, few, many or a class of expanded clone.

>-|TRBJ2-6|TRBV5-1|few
TGCGCCAGCAGCTATGCGGGGAGCTCTGGGGCCAACGTCCTGACTTTC
CASSYAGSSGANVLTF
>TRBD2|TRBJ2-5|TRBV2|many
TGTGCCAGCAGTAAAGCGGGGGGGCGAGAGACCCAGTACTTC
CASSKAGGRETQYF
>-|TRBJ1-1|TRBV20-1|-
TGCAGTGTCAAAATGGGTTGGAACACTGAAGCTTTCTTT
CSVKMGWNTEAFF
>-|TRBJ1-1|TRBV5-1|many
TGCGCCAGCAGCTTAGTCGGCAGCCTGGACACTGAAGCTTTCTTT
CASSLVGSLDTEAFF
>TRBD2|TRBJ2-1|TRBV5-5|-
TGTGCCAGCAAAGGCGGGGGGCAACCCGACAATGAGCAGTTCTTC
CASKGGGQPDNEQFF
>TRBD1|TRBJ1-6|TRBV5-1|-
TGCGCCAGCAGCCCGACGACAGGGGAAGTCTCACCCCTCCACTTT
CASSPTTGEVSPLHF
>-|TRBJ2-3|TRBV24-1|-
TGTGCCACCAGTGATTGGATAGGTGGGGATACGCAGTATTTT
CATSDWIGGDTQYF
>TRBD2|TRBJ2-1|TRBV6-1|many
TGTGCCAGCAGTGATGGGGGGACTATAGGAGATGAGCAGTTCTTC
CASSDGGTIGDEQFF
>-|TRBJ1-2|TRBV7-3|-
TGTGCCAGCAGCTTTACAGGGAACCGTGGCTACACCTTC
CASSFTGNRGYTF
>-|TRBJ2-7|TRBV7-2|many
TGTGCCAGCAGCTTAATCTCCGGGGGATACTACGAGCAGTACTTC
CASSLISGGYYEQYF
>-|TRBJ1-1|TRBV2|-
TGCGCCAGCAGCCAAGTCATCAAGGGCCCGCTTGGGGCTGAAGCTTTCTTT
CASSQVIKGPLGAEAFF
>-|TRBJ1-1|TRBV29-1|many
TGCAGCGTGGCTGCGTGGGGGACCACTGAAGCTTTCTTT
CSVAAWGTTEAFF
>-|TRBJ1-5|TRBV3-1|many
TGTGCCAGCAGCCAACAGGGTTATAGCAATCAGCCCCAGCATTTT
CASSQQGYSNQPQHF
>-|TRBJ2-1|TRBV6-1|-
TGTGCCAGCGGCGTGGGGGTGGGGGGCTCCTACAATGAGCAGTTCTTC
CASGVGVGGSYNEQFF
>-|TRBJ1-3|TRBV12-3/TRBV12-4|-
TGTGCCGGTGCGGCCCCCTCCGGAGGAAACACCATATATTTT
CAGAAPSGGNTIYF
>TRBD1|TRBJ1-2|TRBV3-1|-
TGTGCCAGCAGCCTGCTAGGGACAGAGTATCCCCCTAACTATGGCTACACCTTC
CASSLLGTEYPPNYGYTF
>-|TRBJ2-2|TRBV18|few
TGTGCCAGCTCACCTAACCTCCTGAACACCGGGGAGCTGTTTTTT
CASSPNLLNTGELFF
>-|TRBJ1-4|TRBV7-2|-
TGTGCCAGCAGCCGGACGTTTGAAAAACTGTTTTTT
CASSRTFEKLFF
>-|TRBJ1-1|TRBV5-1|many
TGCGCCAGCAGCTTGGCCTTACAGGAGAAAACTGAAGCTTTCTTT
CASSLALQEKTEAFF
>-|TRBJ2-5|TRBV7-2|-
TGTGCCAGCAGACTAGACCGGGGAATTCAAGAGACCCAGTACTTC
CASRLDRGIQETQYF
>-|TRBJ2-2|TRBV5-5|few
TGTGCCAGCAGCTTTAAACCCTCAGTGGCGCGCACCGGGGAGCTGTTTTTT
CASSFKPSVARTGELFF
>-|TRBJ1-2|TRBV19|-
TGTGCCAGTACCCCACGGGACTCCAGGGCTCCCGGCTACACCTTC
CASTPRDSRAPGYTF
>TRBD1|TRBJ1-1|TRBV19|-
TGTGCCAGCGCTCCCCATGACAGGGGACGGATGAACACTGAAGCTTTCTTT
CASAPHDRGRMNTEAFF
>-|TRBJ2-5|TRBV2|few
TGTGCCAGCAGTGGGGGACCGGCTAGGGTACTCCAAGAGACCCAGTACTTC
CASSGGPARVLQETQYF
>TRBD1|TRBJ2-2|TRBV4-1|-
TGCGCCAGCAGCTTTGGACAGGGGGACACCGGGGAGCTGTTTTTT
CASSFGQGDTGELFF
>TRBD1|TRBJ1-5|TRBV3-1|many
TGTGCCAGCAGCCCGGGACAGGGCCCTTATAGCAATCAGCCCCAGCATTTT
CASSPGQGPYSNQPQHF
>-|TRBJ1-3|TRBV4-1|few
TGCGCCAGCAGCCAAGGACCTTTGAGCTCTGGAAACACCATATATTTT
CASSQGPLSSGNTIYF
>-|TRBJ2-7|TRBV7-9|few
TGTGCCAGCAGCCCCGGTCTGCTTGGGGAGCAGTACTTC
CASSPGLLGEQYF
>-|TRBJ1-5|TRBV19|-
TGTGCCAGTAGTATAGTGGGCGTAGGTCAGCCCCAGCATTTT
CASSIVGVGQPQHF
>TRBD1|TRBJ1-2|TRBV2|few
TGTGCCAGCACTGGGACAGGGGGCCTGAGTAACTATGGCTACACCTTC
CASTGTGGLSNYGYTF
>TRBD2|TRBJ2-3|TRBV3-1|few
TGTGCCAGCAGCCCCCTAGCGGGGGGGCCCGGAGATACGCAGTATTTT
CASSPLAGGPGDTQYF
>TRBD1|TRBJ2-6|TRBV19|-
TGTGCCAGTAGTCCTACGTCCGGACAGGGATTCTCTGGGGCCAACGTCCTGACTTTC
CASSPTSGQGFSGANVLTF
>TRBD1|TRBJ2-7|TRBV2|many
TGTGCCAGCAGTGAAGGGACAGGGCTAACCGAGCAGTACTTC
CASSEGTGLTEQYF
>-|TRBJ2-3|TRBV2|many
TGTGCCAGCAGTGAAATCCCGGGGGCCATCACAGATACGCAGTATTTT
CASSEIPGAITDTQYF
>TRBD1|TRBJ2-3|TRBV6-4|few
TGTGCCAGCAGTGACGGGACAGGGGCAGATACGCAGTATTTT
CASSDGTGADTQYF
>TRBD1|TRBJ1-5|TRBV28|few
TGTGCCAGCAGCTTCGGAGGGGGACAGGGGGCGCGAGGCAATCAGCCCCAGCATTTT
CASSFGGGQGARGNQPQHF
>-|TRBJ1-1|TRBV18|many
TGTGCCAGCTCACCAATCGGGGTAACTAACACTGAAGCTTTCTTT
CASSPIGVTNTEAFF
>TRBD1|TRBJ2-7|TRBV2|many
TGTGCCAGCAGTGAAATCGGGACAGGCGCCTACGAGCAGTACTTC
CASSEIGTGAYEQYF
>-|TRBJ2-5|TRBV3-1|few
TGTGCCAGCAGCCAAGGTATGGAGACCCAGTACTTC
CASSQGMETQYF
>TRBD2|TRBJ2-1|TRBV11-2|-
TGTGCCAGCAGCTTAGTTTCTAGCGGGGGGAATGAGCAGTTCTTC
CASSLVSSGGNEQFF
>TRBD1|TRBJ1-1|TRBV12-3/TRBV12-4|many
TGTGCCAGCAGTTCCCAGGGGGGCCTGAACACTGAAGCTTTCTTT
CASSSQGGLNTEAFF
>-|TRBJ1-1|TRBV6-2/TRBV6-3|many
TGTGCCAGCAGCTACGCCGACACTGAAGCTTTCTTT
CASSYADTEAFF
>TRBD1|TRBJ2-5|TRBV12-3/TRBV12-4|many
TGTGCCAGCAGTTTATCACAGGGGTTACGAGAGACCCAGTACTTC
CASSLSQGLRETQYF
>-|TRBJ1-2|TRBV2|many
TGTGCCAGCAAACAGGGAGAGGGCTATGGCTACACCTTC
CASKQGEGYGYTF
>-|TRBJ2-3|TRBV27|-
TGTGCCAGCAGTTTGAACACAGGGAGAGATACGCAGTATTTT
CASSLNTGRDTQYF
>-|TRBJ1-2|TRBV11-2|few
TGTGCCAGCAGCTTAGATCGAGATCATGGCTACACCTTC
CASSLDRDHGYTF
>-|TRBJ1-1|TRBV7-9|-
TGTGCCAGCAGTCTCGGTGGGTCGGGGACGACTGAAGCTTTCTTT
CASSLGGSGTTEAFF
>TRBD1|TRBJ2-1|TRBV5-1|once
TGCGCCAGCAGCTTGGAGGGACAGGCCTACAATGGGCAGTTCTTC
CASSLEGQAYNGQFF
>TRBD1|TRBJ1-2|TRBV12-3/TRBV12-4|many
TGTGCCAGCAGTGGGACAGGACGCTATGGCTACACCTTC
CASSGTGRYGYTF
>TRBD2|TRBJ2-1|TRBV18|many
TGTGCCAGCTCACCAGCGGGGGGACCCGGTTCTGGGCAGTTCTTC
CASSPAGGPGSGQFF
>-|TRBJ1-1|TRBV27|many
TGTGCCAGCAGTTCAATTGGCACTGAAGCTTTCTTT
CASSSIGTEAFF
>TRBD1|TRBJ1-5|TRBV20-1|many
TGCAGTGCCCGGGACAGGGGGTTCAATCAGCCCCAGCATTTT
CSARDRGFNQPQHF
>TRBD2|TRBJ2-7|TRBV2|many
TGTGCCTCGATCACGGGGGGAGGCTACGAGCAGTACTTC
CASITGGGYEQYF
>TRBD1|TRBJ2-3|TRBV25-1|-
TGTGCCAGCAGTGGGCTGGGACAGCGCACAGATACGCAGTATTTT
CASSGLGQRTDTQYF
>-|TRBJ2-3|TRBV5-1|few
TGCGCCAGCAGCTTGGAACTGGGCAGAGATACGCAGTATTTT
CASSLELGRDTQYF
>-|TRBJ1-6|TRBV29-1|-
TGCAGCGTTGGTGAGGGAAGAGGCTCACCCCTCCACTTT
CSVGEGRGSPLHF
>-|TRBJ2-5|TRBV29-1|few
TGCAGCGCTGGATGGGAGACCCAGTACTTC
CSAGWETQYF